This is a list of T cell receptor beta chains from one sample in a study of beta chain features in type 1 diabetes. Sequencing used immunoSEQ multiplex PCR; TCRdb keeps in-frame clones, though not all of them. The data contain hundreds of thousands of clones, around 15% of them singletons. The sequenced sample was naive CD4+ T cells from blood. These TCRs come from a young man with type 1 diabetes. Both conserved end residues are part of each CDR3. D genes are given only for firm matches. Clone size appears in some rows only: once, few, many, or a class for an expanded clone.

. | TRBJ2-2 | TRBV29-1 | . | CSVDAGNTGELFF | TGCAGCGTTGATGCCGGGAACACCGGGGAGCTGTTTTTT
. | TRBJ2-3 | TRBV5-1 | . | CASSPARGTTDTQYF | TGCGCCAGCAGCCCCGCACGGGGAACCACAGATACGCAGTATTTT
. | TRBJ1-2 | TRBV27 | TRBD1 | CASSRDRRDYGYTF | TGTGCCAGCAGTCGGGACAGGCGGGACTATGGCTACACCTTC
. | TRBJ1-5 | TRBV27 | TRBD1 | CASSFAGTGDQPQHF | TGTGCCAGCAGTTTCGCCGGGACAGGGGATCAGCCCCAGCATTTT
few | TRBJ2-7 | TRBV4-1 | TRBD2 | CASSQGLAGYEQYF | TGCGCCAGCAGCCAAGGACTAGCGGGCTACGAGCAGTACTTC
few | TRBJ2-4 | TRBV6-6 | . | CASRDLGTSKNIQYF | TGTGCCAGCAGGGATCTCGGGACAAGCAAAAACATTCAGTACTTC
few | TRBJ1-1 | TRBV18 | . | CASSPQGNTEAFF | TGTGCCAGCTCACCGCAGGGAAACACTGAAGCTTTCTTT
. | TRBJ2-5 | TRBV7-8 | . | CASSFPPGPSQETQYF | TGTGCCAGCAGCTTCCCCCCGGGCCCCAGCCAAGAGACCCAGTACTTC
few | TRBJ2-1 | TRBV25-1 | TRBD1 | CASRLDRVNNEQFF | TGTGCCAGCAGGTTAGACAGGGTTAATAATGAGCAGTTCTTC
few | TRBJ2-5 | TRBV5-4 | TRBD1 | CASKPRDRGAETQYF | TGTGCCAGCAAACCCCGGGACAGGGGAGCGGAGACCCAGTACTTC
. | TRBJ2-5 | TRBV10-3 | . | CAIGVFRTGHLQETQYF | TGTGCCATCGGGGTTTTTAGGACGGGACACCTCCAAGAGACCCAGTACTTC
few | TRBJ1-1 | TRBV7-9 | . | CASSLDVNTEAFF | TGTGCCAGCAGCTTAGATGTGAACACTGAAGCTTTCTTT
. | TRBJ1-4 | TRBV30 | . | CAWSRQRVVGGAEKLFF | TGTGCCTGGAGTAGACAGCGGGTGGTTGGAGGAGCTGAAAAACTGTTTTTT
few | TRBJ2-6 | TRBV5-4 | . | CASSPQPSGANVLTF | TGTGCCAGCAGCCCGCAGCCCTCTGGGGCCAACGTCCTGACTTTC
. | TRBJ1-2 | TRBV4-1 | . | CASSQEGGTFNYGYTF | TGCGCCAGCAGCCAAGAGGGCGGGACTTTTAACTATGGCTACACCTTC
. | TRBJ2-4 | TRBV5-6 | . | CASSLITQGAKNIQYF | TGTGCCAGCAGCTTGATTACCCAAGGGGCCAAAAACATTCAGTACTTC
few | TRBJ2-6 | TRBV6-1 | . | CASTGSGAGANVLTF | TGTGCCAGCACGGGTTCAGGGGCTGGGGCCAACGTCCTGACTTTC
. | TRBJ2-7 | TRBV12-5 | . | CASGYHYEQYF | TGTGCTAGTGGTTATCATTACGAGCAGTACTTC
few | TRBJ2-1 | TRBV20-1 | . | CSAIPTNEQFF | TGCAGTGCTATTCCGACCAATGAGCAGTTCTTC
. | TRBJ2-1 | TRBV11-3 | TRBD1 | CASSRDSAYNEQFF | TGTGCCAGCAGCCGGGACAGCGCCTACAATGAGCAGTTCTTC
. | TRBJ1-1 | TRBV10-3 | . | CAISRTGATEAFF | TGTGCCATCAGCAGGACCGGGGCCACTGAAGCTTTCTTT